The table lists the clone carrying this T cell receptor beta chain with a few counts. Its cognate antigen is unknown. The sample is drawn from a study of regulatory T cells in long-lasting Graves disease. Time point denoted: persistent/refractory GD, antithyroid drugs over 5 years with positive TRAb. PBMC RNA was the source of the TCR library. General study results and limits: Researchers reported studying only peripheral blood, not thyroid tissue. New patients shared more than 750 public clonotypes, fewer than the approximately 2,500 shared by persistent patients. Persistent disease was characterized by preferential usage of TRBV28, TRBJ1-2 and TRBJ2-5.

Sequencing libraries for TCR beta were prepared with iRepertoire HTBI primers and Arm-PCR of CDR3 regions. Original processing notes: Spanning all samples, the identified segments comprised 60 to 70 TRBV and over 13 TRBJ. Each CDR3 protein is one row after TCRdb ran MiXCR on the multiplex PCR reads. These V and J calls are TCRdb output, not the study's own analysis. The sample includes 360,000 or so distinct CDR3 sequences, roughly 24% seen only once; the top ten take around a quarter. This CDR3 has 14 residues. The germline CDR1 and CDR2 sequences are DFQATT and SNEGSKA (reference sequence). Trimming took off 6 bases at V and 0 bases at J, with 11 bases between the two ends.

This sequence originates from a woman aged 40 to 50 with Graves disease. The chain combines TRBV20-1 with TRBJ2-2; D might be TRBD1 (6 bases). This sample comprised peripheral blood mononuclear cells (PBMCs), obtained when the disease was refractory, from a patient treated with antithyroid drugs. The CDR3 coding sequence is TGCAGTGCAACGGGACAAGCGAACACCGGGGAGCTGTTTTTT. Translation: CSATGQANTGELFF.